The sequence of this TCR beta chain was determined in a study of blood T cell repertoires in COVID-19. Trimming removed 3 bases from V and 5 bases from J, with 9 bases in between. The CDR3 loop spans 12 amino acids. Per germline, CDR1 SQVTM and CDR2 ANQGSEA. Original handling: Estimated nucleated cell counts came from reference gene primer amplification. The table came from immunoSEQ multiplex PCR; TCRdb's copy has only in-frame clones and leaves some out. V and J calls and clone size are copied from that table; D and trimming were computed from the DNA. Seen here are under 200,000 clones, around 84% observed once, and the top ten hold about 2.5%.

Sample: peripheral blood. V is TRBV29-1 and J is TRBJ2-3, with D tentatively TRBD1 (5 bases). The TCR was taken from a woman at least 80 years old with COVID-19, enrolled during active disease. The CDR3 loop reads CSVDARGDTQYF. CDR3 DNA: TGCAGCGTTGACGCTAGGGGAGATACGCAGTATTTT.